This TCR beta chain was found in a study of identical twins. This clonotype was observed a handful of times. Its antigen is not known. V lost 4 bases to trimming and J lost 2 bases; unmatched junction nucleotides: 8. Per the germline V gene, CDR1 is MNHEY and CDR2 is SMNVEV (reference sequence). The CDR3 consists of 16 residues. A universal primer site came from template switching; cDNA carried unique molecular identifiers. TCRdb reprocessed the 5' RACE reads with MiXCR, giving one entry per CDR3 protein. Of about 240,000 distinct CDR3 sequences listed, roughly a tenth are singletons. Study-level points and caveats: The analysis was cross-sectional rather than longitudinal within donors. Surplus twin overlap in beta out-of-frame sequences was less pronounced. The authors noted that invariant MAIT and iNKT cells could partly confound zero-insertion analyses.

The clonotype was recovered from a man aged 45-60 years in good health. The chain is built from TRBV27 and TRBJ2-1, with 7 positions matching TRBD1. Sequenced input: memory T cells sorted from blood. The CDR3 nucleotides are TGTGCCAGCAGTTCCGGGACAGCTGTAACCTACAATGAGCAGTTCTTC. Translating gives CASSSGTAVTYNEQFF.